Sequencing of this T cell receptor (beta chain) was carried out in a study of human CD8 memory T cell subsets. Germline CDR1 reads MDHEN; CDR2 reads SYDVKM. This CDR3 has 13 amino acids. UMI-labeled 5' RACE generated the TCR beta libraries. TCRdb reprocessed the 5' RACE reads and stores each CDR3 protein as one record, lacking DNA. This sample contains some 10,000 distinct CDR3 sequences. Frequency places this clonotype as medium-sized. Sequencing was performed on CD8+ stem-like memory T cells (TSCM and TCM) sorted from PBMCs. Sample subset: stem-like memory CD8 T cells (TSTEM), CCR7+ PD-1- TIGIT-. This rearrangement joins TRBV28 to TRBJ2-1. The TCR was taken from a human donor in good health. This CDR3 is CASSLSFGNEQFF. The full variable domain, rest sourced from reference TRBV28 and TRBJ2-1, is DVKVTQSSRYLVKRTGEKVFLECVQDMDHENMFWYRQDPGLGLRLIYFSYDVKMKEKGDIPEGYSVSREKKERFSLILESASTNQTSMYLCASSLSFGNEQFFGPGTRLTVL.